This entry concerns a single T cell receptor (beta chain). The specificity of this receptor is unknown. Base qualities were left out, and no much larger clone turns up one base away. Libraries were constructed by the immunoSEQ multiplex PCR assay. The table comes from immuneACCESS by way of TCRdb, which keeps in-frame sequences with V and J called. Part of the clones is missing from these tables; in studies checked, under half for an unresolved V gene and the rest for unknown reasons. This sample has approximately 37,000 clones in its table, and more than 70% of those were observed once. The ten largest clones add up to around 4.1% of the sample. The record originates from a study of T cell changes during pregnancy in multiple sclerosis (dated by TCRdb to between 2018 and 2020). A note on the overall study: The study looked at changes in the T cell repertoire across pregnancy in women with multiple sclerosis.

The source is a female donor with multiple sclerosis, enrolled in a pregnancy study. Sample: CD8+ T cells from peripheral blood mononuclear cells, taken in the first trimester of pregnancy.

The sequenced DNA is TGCAGTGCTAGGGGGGGGTCCGAGCAGTACTTC. Its amino acids are CSARGGSEQYF. The receptor chain draws on TRBV20-1 and TRBJ2-7; 7 central nucleotides agree with TRBD2. V lost 3 bases and J lost 6 bases, and the count of bases not matched to a germline gene is 2. Counted from cysteine to phenylalanine, this CDR3 has 11 amino acids. Only CDR3 DNA remains: 33 bases, in frame from the first base. In the germline V gene (reference sequence), CDR1 corresponds to DFQATT and CDR2 to SNEGSKA.